Listed below are T cell receptor beta chains from one sample, sequenced in a study of tumor-infiltrating lymphocytes in localized non-small cell lung cancer. Assay used: immunoSEQ multiplex PCR; TCRdb lists only in-frame clones, some missing. Of around 23,000 clones in the sample, approximately 73% were seen once. Sequencing used lung tumor tissue. These receptor sequences come from a human donor with non-small cell lung cancer. Each CDR3 is given with its conserved first and last residue. Each record gives: V gene, J gene, CDR3 protein.

>TRBV30|TRBJ1-6
CAWSATGNSPLHF
>TRBV5-1|TRBJ1-1
CASSLVGQGAFF
>TRBV9|TRBJ1-3
CASSRQDTTSGNTIYF
>TRBV11-3|TRBJ1-4
CASSFLGAEKLFF
>TRBV19|TRBJ2-1
CASSGGPPYYNEQFF
>TRBV4-2|TRBJ2-1
CASSQDRERYNEQFF
>TRBV19|TRBJ2-1
CASSIASTAAGEQFF
>TRBV29-1|TRBJ2-7
CSVEDGDYEQYF
>TRBV7-2|TRBJ1-2
CASSFSSNYGYTF
>TRBV30|TRBJ2-7
CAWGKIYEQYF
>TRBV4-3|TRBJ2-7
CASSQDRMVVNEQYF
>TRBV29-1|TRBJ1-2
CSVDQDVGYTF
>TRBV6-1|TRBJ1-4
CASSPGQGYEKLFF
>TRBV5-1|TRBJ2-3
CASSLRGTDTQYF
>TRBV5-5|TRBJ2-3
CASSLVAGGADTQYF
>TRBV10-1|TRBJ1-1
CASSREIGGGTEAFF
>TRBV29-1|TRBJ1-4
CSVVETNPNEKLFF
>TRBV11-3|TRBJ2-3
CASSPGTPLTDTQYF
>TRBV5-1|TRBJ2-3
CASSLGQGSTDTQYF
>TRBV15|TRBJ2-7
CATSATGTINEQYF
>TRBV25-1|TRBJ1-2
CASAVGDHYGYTF
>TRBV19|TRBJ2-1
CASSTYLGTVYNEQFF
>TRBV5-6|TRBJ2-1
CASRVPGFHNEQFF
>TRBV7-3|TRBJ2-3
CASSEMGTDTQYF
>TRBV15|TRBJ2-2
CATSSARTQNTGELFF
>TRBV5-4|TRBJ1-2
CASSGGPRGQGVDGYTF
>TRBV7-2|TRBJ2-2
CASSLVSGELFF
>TRBV6-5|TRBJ1-2
CASSYSDRYYGYTF
>TRBV11-3|TRBJ2-2
CASSRGGGTGELFF
>TRBV10-3|TRBJ2-7
CAISENGQGPQSF
>TRBV14|TRBJ1-1
CASSQVFYGEAFF
>TRBV30|TRBJ1-1
CAFQQGFVTEAFF
>TRBV5-1|TRBJ2-2
CASSLSGSTGELFF
>TRBV29-1|TRBJ2-7
CSVARDGGYEQYF
>TRBV19|TRBJ2-3
CASSPLAGGTDTQYF
>TRBV15|TRBJ1-5
CATSRALGNQPQHF
>TRBV5-1|TRBJ2-7
CASSLEPGSAYEQYF
>TRBV11-2|TRBJ2-7
CASSGGLAGGGARSEQYF
>TRBV6-1|TRBJ1-3
CASPAGGGNTIYF
>TRBV30|TRBJ1-2
CAWRTPGGSGYGYTF
>TRBV6-6|TRBJ1-1
CASSYSVYSGSGEAFF
>TRBV29-1|TRBJ2-7
CSVGGDTYEQYF
>TRBV18|TRBJ2-2
CASSRAGANTGELFF
>TRBV6-1|TRBJ1-6
CASSSGPYNSPLHF
>TRBV5-6|TRBJ2-3
CASVSTTGRSEDTQYF
>TRBV19|TRBJ1-2
CASADRGSGYTF
>TRBV27|TRBJ1-3
CASSPSMTGDRGFGNTIYF
>TRBV19|TRBJ1-3
CASSLGAITGNTIYF
>TRBV18|TRBJ2-5
CASSPNEGETQYF
>TRBV19|TRBJ1-2
CASSHDRVRDYGYTF
>TRBV18|TRBJ2-1
CASSPEGVNEQFF
>TRBV25-1|TRBJ2-1
CASSPRLAGGLDEQFF
>TRBV19|TRBJ2-7
CASSIDRVNEQYF